This T cell receptor (beta chain) is from a study of blood T cell dynamics during melanoma immunotherapy. At the level of the study: Standard first-line treatment here was pembrolizumab or nivolumab plus ipilimumab in metastatic melanoma. Study-level findings and limits: PBMC repertoires of eventual disease-control patients split at W3 into clonality or diversity gains.

The V end was cut by 6 bases, the J end by 0 bases, with 9 bases between. From germline, CDR1 is KGHSH and CDR2 LQKENI. There are 13 residues in the CDR3. The table came from immunoSEQ multiplex PCR; TCRdb's copy has only in-frame clones and leaves some out. Among about 15,000 clones, 70% to 90% were seen once, and the ten largest hold 6.5% to 9.5%. As to this clone: Its antigen is undetermined.

The time point here: week 3, after first cycle of checkpoint inhibitor. At 12 weeks after first infusion, RECIST 1.1 defined response for most patients. No patient had earlier systemic cancer treatment, concurrent immunosuppressants, or another active cancer. The sample in question was blood, obtained from a patient treated with checkpoint blockade. The receptor was isolated from a human donor with melanoma. V usage is TRBV18 and J usage is TRBJ2-7, with unresolved D. The CDR3 loop reads CASSLPSSYEQYF. CDR3 DNA sequence: TGTGCCAGCTCTTTACCTAGCTCCTACGAGCAGTACTTC.